The T cell receptor (beta chain) under discussion was sequenced for a study of regulatory T cells in long-lasting Graves disease (TCRdb year 2021). Regarding the research as a whole: Antithyroid drugs had been taken for less than 3 months by newly diagnosed Graves' disease patients. Peripheral blood TCR sequencing and RNA sequencing compared persistent Graves' disease patients with newly diagnosed Graves' disease patients. The study was registered as a clinical trial and conducted in China. TCR sequencing covered approximately 13 persistent and some 20 newly diagnosed Graves' disease patients, 33 samples in total.

Concerning this clonotype: There is no known antigen for this receptor. It has no much larger one-base neighbor in the sample; base qualities were not kept.

The time point label for this specimen denotes: newly diagnosed GD, antithyroid drugs for less than 3 months. For both TCR sequencing and RNA sequencing, RNA was extracted from PBMCs using TRIzol. The diagnosis of Graves' disease was made according to American Thyroid Association guidelines. Recruitment of patients was carried out at an endocrinology department in Xi'an, China. Each patient gave about 8.1 milliliters of peripheral blood, collected in an EDTA anticoagulant tube. Ficoll Paque Plus density gradient separation was used to isolate PBMCs, and no further T cell sorting was done. An Agilent 2100 Bioanalyzer and agarose gel were used to check RNA quality, and a NanoDrop 2000 was used to measure RNA concentration. Paper-wide results and their limitations: Peripheral blood alone was examined, since thyroid tissue, which constituted the primary lesion, could not be accessed. Preferential use of TRBV28, TRBJ1-2 and TRBJ2-5 was observed in persistent disease, whereas TRBV20-1 and TRBJ2-1 were favored in newly diagnosed disease. Sequencing and analysis were restricted to the TCR beta chain. The authors acknowledged the small sample size as a limitation that may reduce accuracy. Patients with persistent disease shared more public clonotypes (over 2,500) than newly diagnosed patients did (approximately 1,000). Compared with newly diagnosed patients, patients with persistent Graves' disease had lower TCR Shannon entropy and fewer highly expanded clones, which suggests clonal expansion.

The protocol used for the library was multiplex PCR. Sequencing relied on an Illumina HiSeq 4000. iRepertoire HTBI primers and Arm-PCR amplification of CDR3 regions were used to construct TCR beta libraries. Before sequencing, the PCR products went through gel purification. In the paper's pipeline: Gene usage analysis of CDR3 amino acid clonotypes used the 60 to 75 TRBV and around 14 TRBJ segments found across samples. Filtered high-quality paired reads were merged into contigs using COPE and FqMerger. BLAST was used to align contigs to IMGT TRBV, TRBD and TRBJ reference genes, and CDR3 was defined according to IMGT. Any clonotype with a frequency above 0.1% was classified as a highly expanded clone. Repertoire diversity was measured by Shannon entropy, and V-J evenness by the Gini coefficient. A clonotype found in more than one individual was treated as public. The public sequencing data were trimmed at Q25 with fastp and processed into clonotypes with MiXCR by TCRdb, which kept only in-frame beta chains. Under each unique CDR3 protein, matching rows form one entry showing the most common genes and DNA. The V and J calls come from TCRdb's annotation, not from the publication. This sample lists about 500,000 distinct CDR3 sequences; roughly 15% were detected once. Together, the top ten hold 12% of the sample.

The CDR3 covers 14 residues, taking in both the cysteine and the phenylalanine. Only the CDR3 DNA is retained, 42 bases long and in frame from the first base. V ends up 6 bases short and J 5 bases short, with an unmatched junction base count of 6. According to the germline V gene (reference sequence), CDR1 reads LNHDA and CDR2 reads SQIVND. The sample was also linked to a second study, of T cells in Graves' hyperthyroidism and ophthalmopathy. The second study also describes: Stable Graves' hyperthyroidism was defined as no progression to ophthalmopathy during 18 months of follow-up. The hyperthyroidism patients were between 18 and 65 years old and newly diagnosed, with a disease duration of less than 2 months. Patients with uncontrolled infections, other autoimmune diseases, pregnancy or lactation were excluded. Clinical symptoms, serum thyroxine and TRAb, thyroid ultrasound, and orbital computed tomography formed the basis for the diagnoses. For the first round of RT-PCR on the TCR CDR3, the HTBI primer set was used together with the Qiagen OneStep RT-PCR kit. Blood samples also contained most of the expanded thyroid clonotypes (frequency above 0.001), which suggests that blood repertoires may reflect thyroid immune responses. A 13 V-J signature model separated ophthalmopathy from stable hyperthyroidism, with about 88% sensitivity and roughly 81% specificity in cross-validation and 80%/75% in testing. During validation, the model predicted progression to ophthalmopathy a median of approximately 7 months ahead of onset, with 70.59% sensitivity and about 72% specificity. A discovery cohort of around 98 patients, fewer than 50 with Graves' ophthalmopathy and 57 with stable Graves' hyperthyroidism, was used to find distinguishing TCR V-J signatures. Prospective prediction of ophthalmopathy was tested in an independent validation cohort consisting of about 20 hyperthyroidism patients and approximately 16 patients who later progressed to ophthalmopathy. The 100 or so discovery patients were divided at random into training and test sets in a 7:3 ratio. The study also compared thyroid tissue and blood T-cell repertoires from more than 5 Graves' hyperthyroidism patients. After sampling, hyperthyroidism patients received methimazole starting at 30 mg daily, and ophthalmopathy patients received high-dose intravenous methylprednisolone. Libraries were constructed in a second round of multiplex PCR, after which size selection and purification were performed. Sequencing of the libraries was done on an Illumina HiSeq2000 using paired-end 100 bp reads. SOAPnuke was used to process the raw data, throwing out any read that contained adapters or uncalled bases, had a mean Phred below 15, or lacked an exact constant-primer or identifier match. High-quality paired reads were merged with COPE v1.2.5, and unique nucleotide sequences were defined as clonotypes. Clonotypes were aligned to IMGT TRBV, TRBD and TRBJ reference segments using MiTCR v1.1. The analysis was restricted to V-J combinations with a frequency above 0.0001, which together covered around 99% of the repertoires. The TCS score was defined as F50 (clonal expansion) divided by E x V (chaos), with BLOSUM62-based TCRdist calculated between CDR3 peptides within each V-J. Welch's t-statistics and random forest reduced 500 to 550 V-J features to about 12, which were used in a naive Bayes classifier (R e1071). Sample size was not statistically predetermined, and blinding of investigators to group allocation was not performed. The paper reports TCR Vbeta CDR3 sequencing of 130 to 150 peripheral blood samples: under 45 ophthalmopathy, about 75 hyperthyroidism and 17 progressor patients.

The sequence is built from TRBV19 and TRBJ1-2, and TRBD1 matches 10 of the central bases. Sequences were derived from peripheral blood mononuclear cells (PBMCs), sampled at new diagnosis, from a patient treated with antithyroid drugs. The TCR comes from a man aged 40-50 years with Graves disease. Donor details come from another sample of the same person, matched by shared clones. The CDR3 is CASSPRDRGYGYTF. The sequenced DNA is TGTGCCAGTAGCCCACGGGACAGGGGTTATGGCTACACCTTC.